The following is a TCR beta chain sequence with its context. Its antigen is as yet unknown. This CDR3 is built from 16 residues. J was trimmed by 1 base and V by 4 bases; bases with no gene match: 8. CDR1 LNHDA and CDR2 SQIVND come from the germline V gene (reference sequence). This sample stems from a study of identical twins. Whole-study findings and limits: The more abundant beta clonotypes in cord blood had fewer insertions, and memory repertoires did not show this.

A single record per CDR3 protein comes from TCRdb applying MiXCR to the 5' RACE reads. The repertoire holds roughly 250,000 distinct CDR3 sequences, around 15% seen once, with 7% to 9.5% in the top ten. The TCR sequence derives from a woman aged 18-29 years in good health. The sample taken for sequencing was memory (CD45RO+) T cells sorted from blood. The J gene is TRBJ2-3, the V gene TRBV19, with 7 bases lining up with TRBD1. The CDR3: CASSSHRGRGTDTQYF. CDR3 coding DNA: TGTGCCAGTAGTAGCCACAGGGGTAGGGGCACAGATACGCAGTATTTT.